These T cell receptor beta chains were read from a single sample in a study of blood T cell repertoires in COVID-19. Clones were sequenced by immunoSEQ multiplex PCR, and TCRdb holds only the in-frame ones, with some missing. This table holds fewer than 150,000 clones, about 85% found once. The sequenced sample was peripheral blood. The source of these receptors is a human donor in a cohort sampled during active COVID-19. Each CDR3 is given with its conserved first and last residue. A D gene is named only where the DNA matches it firmly. Rows may omit the clone size; those that give it use once, few, many or a size class.

abundance	v_gene	d_gene	j_gene	CDR3aa	CDR3nt
-	TRBV5-1	TRBD1	TRBJ2-2	CASSLGQGLVTGELFF	TGCGCCAGCAGCTTGGGACAGGGCTTGGTCACCGGGGAGCTGTTTTTT
-	TRBV5-1	TRBD2	TRBJ2-1	CASSLGLAGEQFF	TGCGCCAGCAGCTTGGGACTAGCGGGTGAGCAGTTCTTC
-	TRBV3-1/TRBV3-2	-	TRBJ2-1	CASASVNEQFF	TGTGCCAGCGCTAGCGTCAATGAGCAGTTCTTC
few	TRBV24-1	-	TRBJ2-1	CATSEEETSPNEQFF	TGTGCCACCAGTGAGGAGGAAACCTCTCCCAATGAGCAGTTCTTC
-	TRBV5-4	TRBD1	TRBJ1-2	CASSLAGQGAGGYTF	TGTGCCAGCAGCTTGGCAGGACAGGGGGCCGGGGGCTACACCTTC
-	TRBV5-6	TRBD2	TRBJ2-1	CASSLDDGLAGGFYNEQFF	TGTGCCAGCAGCTTGGATGACGGACTAGCGGGAGGATTCTACAATGAGCAGTTCTTC
-	TRBV11-3	-	TRBJ2-1	CASSDGSSRYEQFF	TGTGCCAGCAGCGACGGGTCTTCTAGGTATGAGCAGTTCTTC
once	TRBV5-6	-	TRBJ2-5	CASSPVTTIQETQYF	TGTGCCAGCAGTCCCGTGACTACTATTCAAGAGACCCAGTACTTC
-	TRBV6-5	-	TRBJ1-6	CASSNPQGGVTPLHF	TGTGCCAGCAGTAACCCACAGGGCGGAGTTACACCCCTCCACTTT
-	TRBV24-1	TRBD2	TRBJ2-2	CATSDRVAGAVGELFF	TGTGCCACCAGTGATCGTGTAGCGGGAGCGGTCGGGGAGCTGTTTTTT
-	TRBV4-3	TRBD2	TRBJ2-5	CASSPRLAGPADRETQYF	TGCGCCAGCAGCCCTAGACTAGCGGGACCTGCCGATCGGGAGACCCAGTACTTC
-	TRBV12-3/TRBV12-4	-	TRBJ1-1	CASSGSGYTEAFF	TGTGCCAGCAGTGGGTCGGGGTACACTGAAGCTTTCTTT
few	TRBV19	-	TRBJ1-2	CASSWDTYGYTF	TGTGCCAGTAGTTGGGACACCTATGGCTACACCTTC
-	TRBV5-1	-	TRBJ1-3	CASSPGESGNTIYF	TGCGCCAGCAGCCCAGGGGAGTCTGGAAACACCATATATTTT
-	TRBV7-3	TRBD1	TRBJ1-1	CASSLRSLGGVAGGSLGRTEAFF	TGTGCCAGCAGCTTAAGATCCTTGGGGGGCGTCGCAGGGGGGTCCCTAGGCCGTACTGAAGCTTTCTTT
-	TRBV3-1/TRBV3-2	-	TRBJ2-3	CASSRRDFTDTQYF	TGTGCCAGCAGCCGCCGGGACTTCACAGATACGCAGTATTTT
-	TRBV13	-	TRBJ1-4	CASSLKGGVEEKLFF	TGTGCCAGCAGTCTCAAAGGGGGTGTCGAAGAAAAACTGTTTTTT
once	TRBV5-1	-	TRBJ2-1	CASSPLGFTEQFF	TGCGCCAGCAGCCCTCTCGGGTTTACTGAGCAGTTCTTC
-	TRBV5-4	TRBD1	TRBJ1-1	CASSSGGGQDTEAFF	TGTGCCAGCAGCTCCGGGGGCGGACAGGACACTGAAGCTTTCTTT
once	TRBV7-2	TRBD1	TRBJ2-7	CASSLATGTYEQYF	TGTGCCAGCAGCTTAGCGACAGGGACCTACGAGCAGTACTTC
-	TRBV11-3	TRBD1	TRBJ2-5	CASSPPLAQGAETQYF	TGTGCCAGCAGCCCCCCCCTCGCCCAGGGGGCGGAGACCCAGTACTTC
-	TRBV13	-	TRBJ2-2	CASSSPRTGELFF	TGTGCCAGCAGCTCGCCGCGAACCGGGGAGCTGTTTTTT